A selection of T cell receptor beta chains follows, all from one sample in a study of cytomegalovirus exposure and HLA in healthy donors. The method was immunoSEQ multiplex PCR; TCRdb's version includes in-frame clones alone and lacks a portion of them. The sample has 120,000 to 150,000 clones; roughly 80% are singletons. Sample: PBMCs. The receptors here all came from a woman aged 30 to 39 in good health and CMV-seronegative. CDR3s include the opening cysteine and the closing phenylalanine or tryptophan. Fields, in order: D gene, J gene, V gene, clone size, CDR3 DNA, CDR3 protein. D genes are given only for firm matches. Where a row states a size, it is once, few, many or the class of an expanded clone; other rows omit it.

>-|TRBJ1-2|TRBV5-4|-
TGTGCCAGCAGCTTACAGGGTAACTATGGCTACACCTTC
CASSLQGNYGYTF
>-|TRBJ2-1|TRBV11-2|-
TGTGCCAGCAGGCCTGGACAGAGCTCCTACAATGAGCAGTTCTTC
CASRPGQSSYNEQFF
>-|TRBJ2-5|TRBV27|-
TGTGCCAGCCGGACACCGCTCCAAGAGACCCAGTACTTC
CASRTPLQETQYF
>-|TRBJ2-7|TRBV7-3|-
TGTGCCAGCAGCTTAGAGAAAATCTCCTACGAGCAGTACTTC
CASSLEKISYEQYF
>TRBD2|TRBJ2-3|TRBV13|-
TGTGCCAGCCGGACTAGCGGGAGAGGGAATACGCAGTATTTT
CASRTSGRGNTQYF
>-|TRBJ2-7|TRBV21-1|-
TGTGCCAGCAGCAAAGTGGAGGCCCCATTCTACGAGCAGTACTTC
CASSKVEAPFYEQYF
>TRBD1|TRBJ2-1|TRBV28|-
TGTGCCAGCAGTCCAAACCGGGACAGGGGATTCTTC
CASSPNRDRGFF
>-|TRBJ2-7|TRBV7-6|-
TGTGCCAGCAGCTTAATGTTAAAGAACAGGGCCTACGGGCAGTACTTC
CASSLMLKNRAYGQYF
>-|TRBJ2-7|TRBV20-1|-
TGCAGTGCTAGAGTTCTCTACGAGCAGTACTTC
CSARVLYEQYF
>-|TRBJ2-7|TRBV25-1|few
TGTGCCAGCAGTGATCAGGGGTCAGGTTACGAGCAGTACTTC
CASSDQGSGYEQYF
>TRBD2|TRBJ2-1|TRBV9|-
TGTGCCAGCAGCGCTTTGACTAGCGACAATGAGCAGTTCTTC
CASSALTSDNEQFF
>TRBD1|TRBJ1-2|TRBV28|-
TGTGCCATCGCGGGACAGACCAACTATGGCTACACCTTC
CAIAGQTNYGYTF
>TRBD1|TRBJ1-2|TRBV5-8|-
TGTGCCAGCAGCCCGGGACAGCCTTTCTATGGCTACACCTTC
CASSPGQPFYGYTF
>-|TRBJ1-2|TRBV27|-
TGTGCCAGCAGTTTACGGCGGCCAGAGTACCTCTATGGCTACACCTTC
CASSLRRPEYLYGYTF
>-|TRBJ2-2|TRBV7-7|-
TGTGCCAGCAGCCTCTCCGGGGGCGGGGAGCTGTTTTTT
CASSLSGGGELFF
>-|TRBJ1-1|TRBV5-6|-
TGTGCCAGCAGCCCAGGGAACATTGAAGCTTTCTTT
CASSPGNIEAFF
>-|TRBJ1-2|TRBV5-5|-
TGTGCCAGCAGCTTGTGGGAGGGGTTTTATGGCTACACCTTC
CASSLWEGFYGYTF
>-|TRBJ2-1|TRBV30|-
TGTGCCTGGAGTGTACGGGGATTTAGGGAGCAGTTCTTC
CAWSVRGFREQFF
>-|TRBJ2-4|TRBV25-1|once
TGTGCCAGCGCTCCGGTGGGGGACACCAAAAACATTCAGTACTTC
CASAPVGDTKNIQYF
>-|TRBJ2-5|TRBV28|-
TGTGCCAGCAGTAATGCGGGGCAGGCCGGGACCCAGTACTTC
CASSNAGQAGTQYF
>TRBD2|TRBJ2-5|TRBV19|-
TGTGCCAGTAAAACGGTCGGAGCGGGGGGGCCGGAGACCCAGTACTTC
CASKTVGAGGPETQYF
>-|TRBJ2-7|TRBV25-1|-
TGTGCCAGCAGAGGACAGCCAAGCTCCTACGAGCAGTACTTC
CASRGQPSSYEQYF
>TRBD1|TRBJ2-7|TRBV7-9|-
TGTGCCAGCAGCCACTTTGGACAGGCTTCCTACGAGCAGTACTTC
CASSHFGQASYEQYF
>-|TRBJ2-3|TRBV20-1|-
TGCAGTGCTAGACTCACAGATACGCAGTATTTT
CSARLTDTQYF
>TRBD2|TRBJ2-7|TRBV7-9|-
TGTGCCAGCAGCTCCGGACTAGCGGGGACCTACGAGCAGTACTTC
CASSSGLAGTYEQYF
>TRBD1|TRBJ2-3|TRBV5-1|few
TGCGCCAGCACAGACAGGGGGAGCGATACGCAGTATTTT
CASTDRGSDTQYF
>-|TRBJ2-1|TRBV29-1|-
TGCAGCGGGCAGCAGGGGTCGCGCAATGAGCAGTTCTTC
CSGQQGSRNEQFF
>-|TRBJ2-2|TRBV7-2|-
TGTGCCAGCAGCTTAAGGAGGGTTAGCGAGACCGGGGAGCTGTTTTTT
CASSLRRVSETGELFF
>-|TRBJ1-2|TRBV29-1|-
TGCAGCGTTGAAAGGGAGGACTATGGCTACACCTTC
CSVEREDYGYTF
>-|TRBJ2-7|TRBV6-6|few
TGTGCCAGCAGTGCTGACAGCTACGAGCAGTACTTC
CASSADSYEQYF